These T cell receptor beta chains were read from a single sample in a study of shared clonotypes between healthy human individuals. The table came from immunoSEQ multiplex PCR; TCRdb's copy has only in-frame clones and leaves some out. The sample has fewer than 3 million clones; 85% to 95% are singletons. The material sequenced was naive CD4+ T cells from PBMCs. The receptor set was obtained from a man between 18 and 29 years old in good health. Some clones in this sample may be carry-over from other donors' samples. The CDR3 runs from the conserved cysteine through the conserved F or W. The D gene is left open where the match is weak. A row's size may be missing; if present it is once, few, many or a size class.

>TRBD1|NA|TRBV7-9|TRBJ2-7
CASSLYPTGYDYEQYF
TGTGCCAGCAGCTTATACCCGACAGGGTACGACTACGAGCAGTACTTC
>NA|NA|TRBV4-2|TRBJ2-7
CASSQERRSYEQYF
TGTGCCAGCAGCCAAGAACGGAGATCCTACGAGCAGTACTTC
>NA|NA|TRBV27|TRBJ2-4
CASSLWEAKNIQYF
TGTGCCAGCAGTTTATGGGAGGCCAAAAACATTCAGTACTTC
>TRBD2|NA|TRBV29-1|TRBJ2-3
CSVRLAGRADTQYF
TGCAGCGTCCGACTAGCGGGAAGGGCAGATACGCAGTATTTT
>NA|NA|TRBV19|TRBJ1-2
CASSEPGGRNYGYTF
TGTGCCAGTAGTGAACCTGGGGGGAGGAACTATGGCTACACCTTC
>TRBD2|NA|TRBV7-2|TRBJ2-1
CASSLGGRVGEQFF
TGTGCCAGCAGCTTAGGCGGGAGGGTAGGTGAGCAGTTCTTC
>NA|NA|TRBV15|TRBJ2-2
CATSRGASGELFF
TGTGCCACCAGCAGAGGGGCTTCCGGGGAGCTGTTTTTT
>NA|few|TRBV14|TRBJ2-7
CASSQNYEQYF
TGTGCCAGCAGCCAGAACTACGAGCAGTACTTC
>TRBD2|NA|TRBV2|TRBJ2-2
CASSRLAGGDTGELFF
TGTGCCAGCAGTCGCCTAGCGGGAGGGGACACCGGGGAGCTGTTTTTT
>NA|NA|TRBV19|TRBJ2-7
CASTKTGGYTYEQYF
TGTGCCAGTACTAAGACAGGAGGATATACCTACGAGCAGTACTTC
>NA|NA|TRBV19|TRBJ1-2
CATTTPVPYGYTF
TGTGCCACCACAACGCCCGTCCCTTATGGCTACACCTTC
>TRBD2|NA|TRBV4-1|TRBJ2-7
CAMLTAGAYEQYF
TGCGCCATGCTGACAGCGGGAGCCTACGAGCAGTACTTC
>NA|NA|TRBV7-2|TRBJ1-4
CASSPGAANEKLFF
TGTGCCAGCAGCCCGGGGGCGGCTAATGAAAAACTGTTTTTT
>NA|NA|TRBV7-2|TRBJ2-3
CASSLLGGVEDTQYF
TGTGCCAGCAGCTTATTGGGGGGAGTGGAAGATACGCAGTATTTT
>TRBD1|NA|TRBV28|TRBJ2-7
CASLGTGFYEQYF
TGTGCCAGCCTCGGGACAGGGTTCTACGAGCAGTACTTC
>TRBD1|NA|TRBV9|TRBJ2-2
CASSARTGSTGELFF
TGTGCCAGCAGCGCTAGGACAGGAAGCACCGGGGAGCTGTTTTTT
>NA|NA|TRBV7-3|TRBJ2-1
CASSLGPSEYNEQFF
TGTGCCAGCAGCTTAGGCCCTAGCGAATACAATGAGCAGTTCTTC
>NA|NA|TRBV7-9|TRBJ2-1
CASSFTRTNNEQFF
TGTGCCAGCAGCTTTACTCGGACGAACAATGAGCAGTTCTTC
>NA|NA|TRBV18|TRBJ1-5
CASSPSVQGQPQHF
TGTGCCAGCTCACCGAGTGTTCAGGGTCAGCCCCAGCATTTT
>NA|NA|TRBV21-1|TRBJ1-1
CASAGRSEAFF
TGTGCCAGCGCAGGTAGGTCTGAAGCTTTCTTT
>NA|NA|TRBV7-2|TRBJ1-2
CASSQNWDPPYGYTF
TGTGCCAGCAGCCAAAACTGGGACCCCCCCTATGGCTACACCTTC
>TRBD1|NA|TRBV6-1|TRBJ1-4
CASKGAFEKLFF
TGTGCCAGCAAGGGGGCGTTTGAAAAACTGTTTTTT
>TRBD2|NA|TRBV4-1|TRBJ2-5
CASSQDPVGRATRETQYF
TGCGCCAGCAGCCAAGACCCAGTGGGGAGGGCCACGAGAGAGACCCAGTACTTC
>NA|NA|TRBV10-3|TRBJ1-4
CAIRAGEKLFF
TGTGCCATCAGGGCAGGGGAAAAACTGTTTTTT
>TRBD2|once|TRBV29-1|TRBJ2-3
CSVGLLAGPSTDTQYF
TGCAGCGTTGGTCTACTAGCGGGTCCTAGCACAGATACGCAGTATTTT
>NA|NA|TRBV28|TRBJ1-1
CASSLMGGLDTEAFF
TGTGCCAGCAGTTTGATGGGGGGGTTGGACACTGAAGCTTTCTTT
>NA|once|TRBV5-1|TRBJ2-2
CASSLGGVTGELFF
TGCGCCAGCAGCTTAGGAGGGGTCACCGGGGAGCTGTTTTTT
>NA|NA|TRBV18|TRBJ2-7
CASSPPGAPYEQYF
TGTGCCAGCTCACCACCAGGGGCGCCCTACGAGCAGTACTTC
>NA|NA|TRBV5-1|TRBJ2-5
CASSLGEVQETQYF
TGCGCCAGCAGCTTGGGCGAGGTTCAAGAGACCCAGTACTTC
>NA|NA|TRBV5-6|TRBJ1-1
CASSSREGSFF
TGTGCCAGCAGCTCCCGGGAAGGATCTTTCTTT
>NA|NA|TRBV4-2|TRBJ2-3
CASSEKGGGGTDTQYF
TGTGCCAGCAGTGAAAAGGGGGGAGGGGGTACGGATACGCAGTATTTT
>NA|NA|TRBV27|TRBJ2-1
CASSTYRDMLNEQFF
TGTGCCAGCAGTACTTACCGGGACATGTTGAATGAGCAGTTCTTC
>TRBD1|NA|TRBV27|TRBJ1-3
CASSPGTGRRNTIYF
TGTGCCAGCAGTCCCGGGACAGGAAGAAGGAACACCATATATTTT
>NA|NA|TRBV30|TRBJ2-5
CAWGGGETQYF
TGTGCCTGGGGAGGCGGAGAGACCCAGTACTTC
>NA|NA|TRBV29-1|TRBJ1-1
CSAYRNFMNTEAFF
TGCAGCGCGTACAGGAATTTCATGAACACTGAAGCTTTCTTT
>NA|NA|TRBV6-5|TRBJ1-5
CASGGRGKGQPQHF
TGTGCCAGCGGAGGGAGGGGGAAAGGTCAGCCCCAGCATTTT
>NA|NA|TRBV4-1|TRBJ1-6
CASSQVAIARASSYNSPLHF
TGCGCCAGCAGCCAAGTGGCCATCGCAAGGGCTAGCTCCTATAATTCACCCCTCCACTTT
>NA|NA|TRBV27|TRBJ1-1
CASSFRRATEAFF
TGTGCCAGCAGTTTTCGGAGGGCAACTGAAGCTTTCTTT
>NA|few|TRBV4-1|TRBJ1-2
CASSQDGQSYGYTF
TGCGCCAGCAGCCAGGACGGACAGAGCTATGGCTACACCTTC
>NA|NA|TRBV27|TRBJ2-5
CASSPPGAEYQETQYF
TGTGCCAGCAGTCCGCCGGGGGCCGAGTACCAAGAGACCCAGTACTTC
>NA|once|TRBV5-1|TRBJ1-2
CASSLSQGYEGYTF
TGCGCCAGCAGCTTGAGCCAGGGGTATGAGGGCTACACCTTC
>NA|NA|TRBV28|TRBJ1-1
CASSRTRYRAMNTEAFF
TGTGCCAGCAGCCGAACCCGCTACAGGGCTATGAACACTGAAGCTTTCTTT
>NA|NA|TRBV7-9|TRBJ2-7
CASRKDPGTYEQYF
TGTGCCAGCAGAAAAGACCCGGGCACCTACGAGCAGTACTTC
>TRBD1|NA|TRBV28|TRBJ2-7
CAVGTGTYEQYF
TGTGCCGTCGGGACAGGGACGTACGAGCAGTACTTC
>TRBD1|NA|TRBV12-5|TRBJ2-2
CASGRGQGQNTGELFF
TGTGCTAGTGGGCGAGGACAGGGGCAAAACACCGGGGAGCTGTTTTTT
>NA|NA|TRBV28|TRBJ1-2
CASSLLGQIGGYTF
TGTGCCAGCAGTTTACTCGGCCAGATAGGTGGCTACACCTTC
>TRBD1|NA|TRBV29-1|TRBJ1-2
CSVTTGAPGYTF
TGCAGCGTTACTACAGGGGCGCCTGGCTACACCTTC
>TRBD1|NA|TRBV18|TRBJ2-7
CASSRPGQGLMQYF
TGTGCCAGCTCACGCCCCGGACAGGGCCTTATGCAGTACTTC
>NA|NA|TRBV5-1|TRBJ2-1
CASSVDSPERNEQFF
TGCGCCAGCAGCGTCGACTCTCCCGAGCGCAATGAGCAGTTCTTC
>NA|few|TRBV29-1|TRBJ1-1
CSVYRNTEAFF
TGCAGCGTTTACAGGAACACTGAAGCTTTCTTT
>TRBD2|NA|TRBV19|TRBJ2-7
CARMLMFGRTSEQYF
TGTGCCAGAATGCTCATGTTCGGGAGGACCTCCGAGCAGTACTTC
>NA|once|TRBV6-1|TRBJ1-5
CASSDWVTNSNQPQHF
TGTGCCAGCAGTGATTGGGTGACCAATAGCAATCAGCCCCAGCATTTT
>NA|NA|TRBV28|TRBJ2-1
CASSRSGTHYNEQFF
TGTGCCAGCAGTCGGTCGGGTACCCACTACAATGAGCAGTTCTTC
>NA|NA|TRBV29-1|TRBJ2-5
CSVEGGAGEETQYF
TGCAGCGTTGAGGGGGGGGCAGGAGAAGAGACCCAGTACTTC
>TRBD1|once|TRBV5-1|TRBJ2-7
CASSLADRGGSYEQYF
TGCGCCAGCAGCTTGGCGGACAGGGGGGGCTCCTACGAGCAGTACTTC
>NA|NA|TRBV18|TRBJ2-5
CASSPLASQETQYF
TGTGCCAGCTCACCACTCGCGAGCCAAGAGACCCAGTACTTC
>TRBD2|NA|TRBV14|TRBJ2-1
CASSPLERDYNEQFF
TGTGCCAGCAGCCCCCTAGAGCGGGACTACAATGAGCAGTTCTTC
>NA|NA|TRBV7-2|TRBJ2-3
CASSLLAATDTQYF
TGTGCCAGCAGCCTATTAGCGGCGACAGATACGCAGTATTTT
>TRBD2|NA|TRBV14|TRBJ2-1
CASSHTSGSSYNEQFF
TGTGCCAGCAGCCATACTAGCGGGAGCTCCTACAATGAGCAGTTCTTC
>NA|NA|TRBV7-2|TRBJ1-1
CASSPQGFTEAFF
TGTGCCAGCAGCCCCCAGGGTTTCACTGAAGCTTTCTTT